Listed here are 16 T cell receptor beta chains from one sample, sequenced in a study of HIV-infected patients and healthy controls. TCRdb re-analysed the 5' RACE reads in MiXCR, keeping a single row per CDR3 protein. The sample holds some 17,000 distinct CDR3 sequences; around 17% are singletons and the top ten take less than 30%. The material sequenced was CD8+ T cells from blood. These receptors originate from a human donor in good health.

The rearrangement uses TRBV5-8 and TRBJ1-5; D is unresolved. From germline, CDR1 is SGHTS and CDR2 YDEGEE. V lost 0 bases and J lost 1, with 11 bases in between. This CDR3 comprises 16 residues. The CDR3 loop reads CASSLASSFSNQPQHF. For the CDR3, the DNA is TGTGCCAGCAGCTTGGCCTCCTCTTTCAGCAATCAGCCCCAGCATTTT.

Comment on this clonotype: Just one base apart from a much larger clone, this may be a read error. As the CDR3 is not closed by the conserved phenylalanine or tryptophan, this likely results from a read error. The rearrangement uses TRBV27 and TRBJ2-5; TRBD1 agrees at 7 bases. Germline CDR1 reads MNHEY; CDR2 reads SMNVEV (reference sequence). Losses at the gene ends were 6 bases for V and 0 bases for J; bases not matched to a gene: 4. The CDR3 is made up of 14 amino acids. This CDR3 is CASSPGQYQETQYS. The CDR3 region has the DNA TGTGCCAGCAGCCCGGGACAGTACCAAGAGACCCAGTACTCC.

The CDR3 DNA reads as TGTGCCAGCAGCTTGCGGCTGAACCCTGGCGGAAACACCATATATTTT. It yields the protein CASSLRLNPGGNTIYF. The chain recombines TRBV13 with TRBJ1-3; D unclear. V lost 3 bases, J lost 4 bases, and 16 bases lay in between. This CDR3 is 16 amino acids long. Germline V gene lookup returns CDR1 PRHDT and CDR2 FYEKMQ (reference sequence).

This chain links TRBV12-3 or TRBV12-4 with TRBJ2-7; the D is unclear. The CDR3 is 14 residues long. The V end lost 0 bases, the J end lost 3 bases, and 9 bases lay between the germline ends. The CDR3 spells CASSLAATYYEQYF. The CDR3, as DNA: TGTGCCAGCAGTTTAGCGGCTACCTACTACGAGCAGTACTTC.

This clonotype was observed a handful of times. The V gene is TRBV27, the J gene TRBJ1-5, with a possible D match to TRBD1 (6 bases). Germline loops: CDR1 MNHEY, CDR2 SMNVEV (reference sequence). Trimming pared 3 bases from V and 7 bases from J, leaving 7 bases between. This CDR3 region has 12 residues. For the CDR3, the DNA is TGTGCCAGCAGTTTTCAGGGGCAGCCCCAGCATTTT. Its translation: CASSFQGQPQHF.

This clonotype was seen a handful of times. The rearrangement uses TRBV19 and TRBJ2-3; perhaps TRBD1 as D (5 bases). The CDR3 covers 13 residues. CDR1 is LNHDA, CDR2 SQIVND, per germline (reference sequence). V lost 1 base, J lost 7 bases, and 9 bases lay in between. Here the CDR3 DNA reads TGTGCCAGTAGTATAGTCCCAGGGAATACGCAGTATTTT. This sequence encodes CASSIVPGNTQYF.

This clonotype was detected many times. This chain connects TRBV2 to TRBJ2-2; D is possibly TRBD2 (5 bases). The germline CDR1 and CDR2 sequences are SNHLY and FYNNEI. Between the trimmed V and J ends, which lost 5 bases and 0 bases, there was a span of 16 bases. The CDR3 loop spans 17 amino acids. Here the CDR3 reads CASSREVVGSNTGELFF. The CDR3, as DNA: TGTGCCAGCAGTCGGGAAGTTGTGGGCTCGAACACCGGGGAGCTGTTTTTT.

This chain's CDR3 is CASGFAPRSAGELFF. The CDR3 DNA reads as TGTGCTAGTGGTTTCGCCCCGCGTAGCGCCGGGGAGCTGTTTTTT. The genes are TRBV12-5 and TRBJ2-2; TRBD2 is a possible D gene (5 bases). CDR3 length: 15 amino acids. V was clipped by 3 bases and J by 6 bases, with 14 bases between them. In germline, CDR1 is LGHNT, CDR2 FRNRAP.

Many counts were recorded for this clonotype. The V gene is TRBV12-3 or TRBV12-4, the J gene TRBJ1-5; TRBD1 aligns across 7 bases. The CDR3 runs to 15 residues. With V trimmed by 5 bases and J by 1 base, 5 bases remained unmatched. The CDR3, as DNA: TGTGCCAGCAGTACCGGGACAGCCAGCAATCAGCCCCAGCATTTT. Its translation is CASSTGTASNQPQHF.

In the case of this clonotype: This clone may be a read error of a much larger clone one base away. This sequence joins TRBV10-3 and TRBJ2-7; 9 positions match TRBD2. This CDR3 has 13 amino acids. CDR1 is ENHRY and CDR2 is SYGVKD in the germline V gene. The J segment lost 3 bases and the V segment lost 6 bases, leaving 3 bases of the junction unmatched. The chain's CDR3 is CAIRGTSCYEQYF. CDR3 DNA sequence: TGTGCCATCAGAGGGACTAGCTGCTACGAGCAGTACTTC.

This clonotype turned up a few times. The V and J genes are TRBV7-8 and TRBJ1-2; 7 bases are a match to TRBD1. The CDR3 is 13 amino acids. The germline V gene has CDR1 SGHVS and CDR2 FQNEAQ. V shed 1 base, J shed 4 bases, and the junction held 0 bases outside the gene matches. The CDR3 here is CASSLGDSYGYTF. CDR3 sequence (DNA): TGTGCCAGCAGCTTAGGGGACAGCTATGGCTACACCTTC.

This clonotype has at least ten counts. The gene calls are TRBV5-5 and TRBJ1-1; tentatively, D is TRBD1 (6 bases). CDR1 and CDR2 from the germline V gene are SGHKS and YYEKEE (reference sequence). The V and J ends lost 0 bases and 1 base respectively, with 7 bases between them. The CDR3 runs to 14 residues. This CDR3 reads CASSLGQENTEAFF. The CDR3 DNA reads TGTGCCAGCAGCTTGGGACAGGAGAACACTGAAGCTTTCTTT.

This clonotype was seen only a few times. The chain employs TRBV4-2 and TRBJ2-7, with D tentatively TRBD1 (5 bases). The CDR3 spans 16 residues. CDR1 and CDR2 (germline): LGHNA, YNFKEQ. V was pared by 1 base and J by 1 base, with 14 bases between. The CDR3 sequence: CASSQANQGKSYEQYF. The CDR3 region has the DNA TGTGCCAGCAGCCAAGCAAACCAGGGAAAATCCTACGAGCAGTACTTC.

This clonotype showed up just a few times. The chain recombines TRBV19 with TRBJ2-7; the D gene is possibly TRBD2 (6 bases). The length of the CDR3 is 14 residues. V dropped 1 base and J dropped 3 bases, with 10 bases sitting between them. CDR1 is LNHDA and CDR2 is SQIVND in the germline V gene (reference sequence). The CDR3 sequence: CASSIVLGSYEQYF. The CDR3 DNA is TGTGCCAGTAGTATAGTTCTCGGGAGCTACGAGCAGTACTTC.

In this sample, this clonotype turned up a few times. This sequence joins TRBV2 and TRBJ2-1; D remains ambiguous. Germline CDR1 SNHLY, CDR2 FYNNEI. V dropped 1 base and J dropped 2 bases, with 3 bases sitting between them. There are 13 residues in the CDR3. This CDR3 reads CASSEGAYNEQFF. The DNA of the CDR3 is TGTGCCAGCAGTGAAGGGGCCTACAATGAGCAGTTCTTC.

This clonotype has ten or more counts. This chain joins TRBV4-3 and TRBJ1-1, with TRBD1 as a possible D gene (6 bases). V lost 0 bases and J 4 bases, leaving 15 bases between the germline ends. This CDR3 contains 16 residues. The germline V gene encodes CDR1 LGHNA and CDR2 YSLEER. The CDR3 loop is CASSQDPKGGGTEAFF. The CDR3 nucleotides are TGCGCCAGCAGCCAAGATCCTAAGGGGGGGGGCACTGAAGCTTTCTTT.